The rows below give T cell receptor beta chains drawn from one sample of a study of blood T cell repertoires in COVID-19. The protocol was immunoSEQ multiplex PCR, while the TCRdb copy is restricted to in-frame clones and leaves out a portion. The data show about 670,000 clones, with about nine tenths seen just once and around 0.3% held by the top ten. What was sequenced was peripheral blood. These TCRs come from a woman in her late teens or twenties with acute or convalescent COVID-19. The CDR3 runs from the conserved cysteine through the conserved F or W. D genes are given only for firm matches. Clone size is stated in some rows and not others, as once, few, many or a class when expanded.

clone_size,j_call,v_call,d_call,cdr3_aa,cdr3_nt
.,TRBJ2-2,TRBV2,.,CASTPDFSTGELFF,TGTGCCAGCACCCCGGACTTCAGCACCGGGGAGCTGTTTTTT
.,TRBJ1-1,TRBV2,.,CASSERRDFEAFF,TGTGCCAGCAGTGAGCGAAGAGACTTTGAAGCTTTCTTT
.,TRBJ1-1,TRBV29-1,.,CSVQVVNTEAFF,TGCAGCGTTCAGGTAGTTAACACTGAAGCTTTCTTT
.,TRBJ2-1,TRBV7-9,TRBD2,CASSTWPAIAGGPGNEQFF,TGTGCCAGCAGCACCTGGCCGGCCATAGCGGGGGGGCCAGGGAATGAGCAGTTCTTC
.,TRBJ1-6,TRBV28,.,CASIFSSYNSPLHF,TGTGCCAGCATTTTTAGCTCCTATAATTCACCCCTCCACTTT
.,TRBJ1-1,TRBV3-1/TRBV3-2,.,CASSQDYGGLMNTEAFF,TGTGCCAGCAGCCAAGATTATGGGGGACTTATGAACACTGAAGCTTTCTTT
.,TRBJ1-1,TRBV7-8,.,CASSQGLGTEAFF,TGTGCCAGCAGCCAGGGGTTGGGCACTGAAGCTTTCTTT
.,TRBJ2-7,TRBV9,TRBD1,CASSVVGTGSEQYF,TGTGCCAGCAGCGTAGTGGGGACAGGTTCCGAGCAGTACTTC
.,TRBJ1-1,TRBV5-1,.,CASSSGHNTEAFF,TGCGCCAGCAGCTCTGGACACAACACTGAAGCTTTCTTT
.,TRBJ1-4,TRBV5-5,.,CASSVEGEEKLFF,TGTGCCAGCAGCGTCGAAGGAGAGGAAAAACTGTTTTTT
.,TRBJ1-4,TRBV5-6,.,CASSHTGSEKLFF,TGTGCCAGCAGCCACACGGGGAGTGAAAAACTGTTTTTT
.,TRBJ1-2,TRBV11-2,.,CASRGGASGYGYTF,TGTGCCAGCCGGGGGGGCGCTTCGGGCTATGGCTACACCTTC
.,TRBJ1-6,TRBV6-5,.,CASTSRTSNSPLHF,TGTGCCAGCACCTCTAGGACTTCTAATTCACCCCTCCACTTT
.,TRBJ2-5,TRBV5-4,TRBD1,CASSQGTAEETQYF,TGTGCCAGCAGCCAGGGGACAGCCGAAGAGACCCAGTACTTC
.,TRBJ2-1,TRBV4-2,.,CASSQGGGNNEQFF,TGTGCCAGCAGCCAGGGAGGGGGGAACAATGAGCAGTTCTTC
once,TRBJ1-1,TRBV4-1,.,CASSQQVTANTEAFF,TGCGCCAGCAGCCAACAGGTGACGGCGAACACTGAAGCTTTCTTT
.,TRBJ2-7,TRBV6-5,.,CASRRGDTTYEQYF,TGTGCCAGCAGGCGTGGGGACACCACCTACGAGCAGTACTTC
.,TRBJ1-2,TRBV6-4,TRBD1,CASKLSPAGTGVGYTF,TGTGCCAGCAAACTCTCCCCAGCCGGGACAGGGGTCGGCTACACCTTC
once,TRBJ2-7,TRBV2,.,CASSPRRQVQREQYF,TGTGCCAGCAGCCCCCGAAGACAGGTTCAGCGCGAGCAGTACTTC
.,TRBJ1-2,TRBV2,.,CANIKGQERWIYGYTF,TGTGCCAACATAAAGGGGCAGGAACGCTGGATCTATGGCTACACCTTC
few,TRBJ1-1,TRBV3-1/TRBV3-2,.,CASSQEYRRGTEAFF,TGTGCCAGCAGCCAAGAGTACAGGAGGGGCACTGAAGCTTTCTTT
.,TRBJ1-1,TRBV6-1,TRBD1,CASSDPGTGKAEAFF,TGTGCCAGCAGTGATCCCGGGACAGGGAAGGCTGAAGCTTTCTTT
.,TRBJ1-1,TRBV27,.,CASSSFGQFMNTEAFF,TGTGCCAGCAGTTCATTCGGACAGTTCATGAACACTGAAGCTTTCTTT
.,TRBJ1-2,TRBV6-5,.,CASWAVNYGYTF,TGTGCCAGCTGGGCTGTTAACTATGGCTACACCTTC
.,TRBJ2-2,TRBV11-3,.,CASSPGGLYTGELFF,TGTGCCAGCAGCCCCGGGGGGCTCTACACCGGGGAGCTGTTTTTT
.,TRBJ2-1,TRBV12-3/TRBV12-4,.,CASSPDRLNEQFF,TGTGCCAGCAGCCCCGACAGGCTAAATGAGCAGTTCTTC
once,TRBJ1-6,TRBV4-1,.,CASSQGPYRGRRDSPLHF,TGCGCCAGCAGCCAAGGTCCGTATCGAGGGCGTCGGGATTCACCCCTCCACTTT
.,TRBJ2-7,TRBV4-1,.,CASSQTTGTEQYF,TGCGCCAGCAGCCAAACAACTGGGACAGAGCAGTACTTC
.,TRBJ2-7,TRBV18,TRBD2,CASSFNSGTSHSYEQYF,TGTGCCAGCTCATTCAATTCCGGGACTAGCCACTCCTACGAGCAGTACTTC
.,TRBJ2-7,TRBV6-5,.,CASSYQSLAPYEQYF,TGTGCCAGCAGTTACCAATCCCTAGCACCCTACGAGCAGTACTTC
once,TRBJ1-2,TRBV5-1,.,CASSSENYGYTF,TGCGCCAGCAGCTCTGAGAACTATGGCTACACCTTC
.,TRBJ1-6,TRBV5-6,.,CASSTGRTGSHSPLHF,TGTGCCAGCAGCACGGGACGTACAGGGTCACATTCACCCCTCCACTTT
.,TRBJ2-2,TRBV2,.,CASSDGRGTGELFF,TGTGCCAGCAGTGATGGCAGGGGCACCGGGGAGCTGTTTTTT
.,TRBJ2-1,TRBV3-1/TRBV3-2,TRBD2,CASSQDPPPLLAGAETISYNEQFF,TGTGCCAGCAGCCAAGACCCGCCCCCCCTACTAGCGGGGGCCGAAACAATCTCCTACAATGAGCAGTTCTTC
.,TRBJ1-4,TRBV18,.,CASSPQGTRGTNEKLFF,TGTGCCAGCTCACCACAGGGGACCAGGGGAACTAATGAAAAACTGTTTTTT
.,TRBJ2-7,TRBV5-4,TRBD1,CASSLAGQGAREQYF,TGTGCCAGCAGCTTGGCCGGACAGGGGGCCAGGGAGCAGTACTTC
few,TRBJ1-1,TRBV5-1,.,CASSLLGQNTEAFF,TGCGCCAGCAGCCTACTTGGGCAAAACACTGAAGCTTTCTTT
.,TRBJ1-5,TRBV19,TRBD1,CASTTGGQPQHF,TGTGCCAGCACGACAGGGGGTCAGCCCCAGCATTTT